The rows below give T cell receptor beta chains drawn from one sample of a study of T cells in Graves' hyperthyroidism and ophthalmopathy. TCRdb re-analysed the multiplex PCR reads in MiXCR, keeping a single row per CDR3 protein. The sample yields almost 350,000 distinct CDR3 sequences, 15% to 20% seen once. Sequencing was carried out using blood. All receptors derive from a middle-aged woman with Graves' ophthalmopathy. Each CDR3 is given with its conserved first and last residue. Fields, in order: CDR3 length, D gene, J gene, V gene, clone size, CDR3 DNA, CDR3 protein. D genes are given only for firm matches. The listing skips clone size in some rows; elsewhere it reads once, few, many or a size class.

len: 16
d_gene: TRBD1
j_gene: TRBJ2-5
v_gene: TRBV12-3/TRBV12-4
abundance: many
CDR3nt: TGTGCCAGCAGCCACACTGGGACAGGGATAAGAGAGACCCAGTACTTC
CDR3aa: CASSHTGTGIRETQYF

len: 12
d_gene: NA
j_gene: TRBJ2-7
v_gene: TRBV20-1
abundance: many
CDR3nt: TGCAGCGGGGTAGGGGACGCCTACGAGCAGTACTTC
CDR3aa: CSGVGDAYEQYF

len: 14
d_gene: NA
j_gene: TRBJ1-1
v_gene: TRBV10-2
abundance: many
CDR3nt: TGCGCCAGCAGTGGGGGGGGCGCGGGCACTGAAGCTTTCTTT
CDR3aa: CASSGGGAGTEAFF

len: 15
d_gene: NA
j_gene: TRBJ1-2
v_gene: TRBV2
abundance: NA
CDR3nt: TGTGCCAGCAGGAGCTACGAGACAACTAACTATGGCTACATCTTC
CDR3aa: CASRSYETTNYGYIF

len: 15
d_gene: NA
j_gene: TRBJ2-7
v_gene: TRBV6-5
abundance: many
CDR3nt: TGTGCCAGCAAAATAAGCGGCCCCAGCTCCTACGAGCAGTACTTC
CDR3aa: CASKISGPSSYEQYF

len: 12
d_gene: TRBD2
j_gene: TRBJ2-5
v_gene: TRBV20-1
abundance: many
CDR3nt: TGCAGTGCTACCCTAGCGGGAGAGACCCAGTACTTC
CDR3aa: CSATLAGETQYF

len: 14
d_gene: TRBD1
j_gene: TRBJ1-2
v_gene: TRBV5-1
abundance: many
CDR3nt: TGCGCCAGCAGCCCCTGGACAGGGGGCGATGGCTACACCTTC
CDR3aa: CASSPWTGGDGYTF

len: 17
d_gene: NA
j_gene: TRBJ2-2
v_gene: TRBV11-1
abundance: few
CDR3nt: TGTGCCAGCAGAGAGGCGCCGCATAAGAAGGACACCGGGGAGCTGTTTTTT
CDR3aa: CASREAPHKKDTGELFF

len: 12
d_gene: TRBD1
j_gene: TRBJ2-5
v_gene: TRBV29-1
abundance: many
CDR3nt: TGCAGCGCAGAGACAGGGTTTGAGACCCAGTACTTC
CDR3aa: CSAETGFETQYF

len: 14
d_gene: TRBD1
j_gene: TRBJ1-5
v_gene: TRBV20-1
abundance: many
CDR3nt: TGCAGTGCTAAACCTGGACAGGGAGGTCAGCCCCAGCATTTT
CDR3aa: CSAKPGQGGQPQHF

len: 14
d_gene: NA
j_gene: TRBJ2-7
v_gene: TRBV3-1
abundance: many
CDR3nt: TGTGCCAGCAGCCGTCCGGGACTTTTATACGAGCAGTACTTC
CDR3aa: CASSRPGLLYEQYF

len: 14
d_gene: NA
j_gene: TRBJ2-7
v_gene: TRBV7-2
abundance: many
CDR3nt: TGTGCCAGCAGCTTCTATCCCGGGGGCTACGAGCAGTACTTC
CDR3aa: CASSFYPGGYEQYF

len: 13
d_gene: NA
j_gene: TRBJ1-1
v_gene: TRBV28
abundance: many
CDR3nt: TGTGCCAGCAGTTTCCCAATTGACAGAGAAGCTTTCTTT
CDR3aa: CASSFPIDREAFF

len: 14
d_gene: TRBD1
j_gene: TRBJ2-7
v_gene: TRBV28
abundance: many
CDR3nt: TGTGCCAGCAGACTCACAGGGGGTGGCTACGAGCAGTACTTC
CDR3aa: CASRLTGGGYEQYF

len: 14
d_gene: TRBD1
j_gene: TRBJ1-2
v_gene: TRBV7-2
abundance: once
CDR3nt: TGTGCCAGCAGCTTAGCGCAACAGGGGGCTGGCTACACCTTC
CDR3aa: CASSLAQQGAGYTF

len: 19
d_gene: NA
j_gene: TRBJ2-7
v_gene: TRBV30
abundance: NA
CDR3nt: TGTGCCTGGCTCGACAAAGCCCTCGTCTCCCTTTCAACCCGGGGGGAGCAGTACTTC
CDR3aa: CAWLDKALVSLSTRGEQYF

len: 15
d_gene: NA
j_gene: TRBJ2-7
v_gene: TRBV11-2
abundance: few
CDR3nt: TGTGCCAGCAGCGGCTCAGAGTTCCCCCTTTACGAGCAGTACTTC
CDR3aa: CASSGSEFPLYEQYF

len: 13
d_gene: NA
j_gene: TRBJ1-3
v_gene: TRBV29-1
abundance: many
CDR3nt: TGCAGCGTTGCGGAAACAGGGGGAAACACCATATATTTT
CDR3aa: CSVAETGGNTIYF

len: 16
d_gene: TRBD1
j_gene: TRBJ2-7
v_gene: TRBV6-2/TRBV6-3
abundance: NA
CDR3nt: TGTGCCGGCAGTTACTCACCCGGACAGGCGCCCTACGAGCAGTACTTC
CDR3aa: CAGSYSPGQAPYEQYF

len: 18
d_gene: TRBD2
j_gene: TRBJ2-3
v_gene: TRBV11-3
abundance: many
CDR3nt: TGTGCCAGCAGCTCCCGATTGACTAGCGGGAGTTCTGCAGATACGCAGTATTTT
CDR3aa: CASSSRLTSGSSADTQYF

len: 16
d_gene: NA
j_gene: TRBJ1-5
v_gene: TRBV19
abundance: many
CDR3nt: TGTGCCAGTAGGGGATTGCAGGGCGTAACCAATCAGCCCCAGCATTTT
CDR3aa: CASRGLQGVTNQPQHF

len: 16
d_gene: NA
j_gene: TRBJ2-4
v_gene: TRBV4-1
abundance: many
CDR3nt: TGCGCCAGCAGCAATCATCCCGAGCTAGCCAAAAACATTCAGTACTTC
CDR3aa: CASSNHPELAKNIQYF

len: 16
d_gene: NA
j_gene: TRBJ2-7
v_gene: TRBV5-1
abundance: many
CDR3nt: TGCGCCAGCAATAGGGGAAGGGGCGAGAAATCCTACGAGCAGTACTTC
CDR3aa: CASNRGRGEKSYEQYF

len: 12
d_gene: NA
j_gene: TRBJ1-1
v_gene: TRBV30
abundance: many
CDR3nt: TGTGCCTGGAGTCCTGGGGACACTGAAGCTTTCTTT
CDR3aa: CAWSPGDTEAFF

len: 14
d_gene: NA
j_gene: TRBJ1-5
v_gene: TRBV7-8
abundance: many
CDR3nt: TGTGCCAGCAGCTTTTCATTTAGCAATCAGCCCCAGCATTTT
CDR3aa: CASSFSFSNQPQHF

len: 12
d_gene: NA
j_gene: TRBJ2-7
v_gene: TRBV5-4
abundance: many
CDR3nt: TGTGCCAGCAGCTCTGGCGGGGTCGAGCAGTACTTC
CDR3aa: CASSSGGVEQYF

len: 13
d_gene: TRBD1
j_gene: TRBJ2-7
v_gene: TRBV12-3/TRBV12-4
abundance: many
CDR3nt: TGTGCCAGCAGTTCGACAGGGTGGTACGAGCAGTACTTC
CDR3aa: CASSSTGWYEQYF

len: 14
d_gene: TRBD2
j_gene: TRBJ2-5
v_gene: TRBV27
abundance: many
CDR3nt: TGTGCCAGCGCGCCCTCGGGGGGAGTAGAGACCCAGTACTTC
CDR3aa: CASAPSGGVETQYF

len: 16
d_gene: NA
j_gene: TRBJ2-2
v_gene: TRBV28
abundance: many
CDR3nt: TGTGCCAGCAGTTCGGCGGAGACAGCCATTGCCGGGGAGCTGTTTTTT
CDR3aa: CASSSAETAIAGELFF

len: 12
d_gene: TRBD1
j_gene: TRBJ1-1
v_gene: TRBV11-2
abundance: NA
CDR3nt: TGTGCCAGCAGCCGCGACAGGGTCGAAGCTTTCTTT
CDR3aa: CASSRDRVEAFF

len: 13
d_gene: NA
j_gene: TRBJ1-5
v_gene: TRBV28
abundance: NA
CDR3nt: TGTGCCAGCAGTCCCCCAACCAGGCAGCCCCAGCATTTT
CDR3aa: CASSPPTRQPQHF

len: 15
d_gene: NA
j_gene: TRBJ1-3
v_gene: TRBV9
abundance: NA
CDR3nt: TGTGCCAGCAGCGTAGCAGTGACGACTGGAAACACCATATATTTT
CDR3aa: CASSVAVTTGNTIYF

len: 13
d_gene: NA
j_gene: TRBJ1-5
v_gene: TRBV28
abundance: many
CDR3nt: TGTGCCATTCGGACCGGGACCTATCAGCCCCAGCATTTT
CDR3aa: CAIRTGTYQPQHF

len: 15
d_gene: NA
j_gene: TRBJ2-5
v_gene: TRBV11-2
abundance: few
CDR3nt: TGTGCCAGCAGCCAAGGTCCGACCCGGGGAGAGACCCAGTACTTC
CDR3aa: CASSQGPTRGETQYF

len: 15
d_gene: TRBD2
j_gene: TRBJ2-2
v_gene: TRBV12-3/TRBV12-4
abundance: many
CDR3nt: TGTGCCAGCAGTTACAGCGGGAGGGGGGCCGGGGAGCTGTTTTTT
CDR3aa: CASSYSGRGAGELFF

len: 13
d_gene: NA
j_gene: TRBJ1-2
v_gene: TRBV18
abundance: many
CDR3nt: TGTGCCAGCTCACCAGAAGGGGTGAATGGCTACACCTTC
CDR3aa: CASSPEGVNGYTF

len: 13
d_gene: NA
j_gene: TRBJ1-1
v_gene: TRBV30
abundance: many
CDR3nt: TGTGCCTGGAACCGACAGACGAACACTGAAGCTTTCTTT
CDR3aa: CAWNRQTNTEAFF

len: 14
d_gene: NA
j_gene: TRBJ2-4
v_gene: TRBV20-1
abundance: many
CDR3nt: TGCAGTGCTAGAGTACCTATACGCCAAGACATTCAGTACTTC
CDR3aa: CSARVPIRQDIQYF

len: 16
d_gene: NA
j_gene: TRBJ1-1
v_gene: TRBV20-1
abundance: NA
CDR3nt: TGCACCGTGGCCAGGCCTCTCGGGGGGTTGAACACTGAAGCTTTCTTT
CDR3aa: CTVARPLGGLNTEAFF

len: 14
d_gene: NA
j_gene: TRBJ2-7
v_gene: TRBV6-1
abundance: NA
CDR3nt: TGTGCCAGCAGTCAGCGGGACATTACCTACGAGCAGTACTTC
CDR3aa: CASSQRDITYEQYF

len: 14
d_gene: NA
j_gene: TRBJ1-1
v_gene: TRBV12-3/TRBV12-4
abundance: many
CDR3nt: TGTGCCAGCAGCCCCCTTGAAGGGGCCGGTCGGGCTTTCTTT
CDR3aa: CASSPLEGAGRAFF

len: 14
d_gene: NA
j_gene: TRBJ1-2
v_gene: TRBV27
abundance: many
CDR3nt: TGTGCCAGCAGGGGGGTCGGCTCTGGTCATGGCTACACCTTC
CDR3aa: CASRGVGSGHGYTF

len: 13
d_gene: NA
j_gene: TRBJ1-5
v_gene: TRBV9
abundance: many
CDR3nt: TGTGCCGGCAGCGTAGGATGGGGACAGCCCCAGCATTTT
CDR3aa: CAGSVGWGQPQHF

len: 13
d_gene: NA
j_gene: TRBJ1-2
v_gene: TRBV29-1
abundance: many
CDR3nt: TGCAGCGTTGATCCCATAAGTGGGGGCGGCTACACCTTC
CDR3aa: CSVDPISGGGYTF

len: 13
d_gene: NA
j_gene: TRBJ1-2
v_gene: TRBV5-1
abundance: many
CDR3nt: TGCGCCAGCAGCTTGGTTGGGGACGATGGCTACACCTTC
CDR3aa: CASSLVGDDGYTF

len: 14
d_gene: NA
j_gene: TRBJ1-2
v_gene: TRBV12-3/TRBV12-4
abundance: NA
CDR3nt: TGTGCCAGCAGTTTAGCGGGGACACTTTTAGGATCCACCTTC
CDR3aa: CASSLAGTLLGSTF